The 4 T cell receptor beta chains below all came from one sample that was sequenced in a study of molecular identifiers for immune sequencing clone quantification. Each CDR3 protein is one row after TCRdb ran MiXCR on the PCR reads. The sample consists of about 630,000 distinct CDR3 sequences, 25% of them appearing once. Sequencing input: naive CD8+ T cells from blood, with Jurkat cell RNA spiked in. Stated subset: FACS-sorted CD8+CD4-CCR7+CD45RA+ naive T cells. Source of these receptors: a human donor in good health. Some libraries in this study had Jurkat cell RNA spiked in.

On this clonotype: A read error may produce the germline difference seen at one junction end. This rearrangement joins TRBV30 to TRBJ2-3, with D perhaps TRBD2 (6 bases). The CDR3 has 13 amino acids. The germline CDR1 and CDR2 sequences are GTSNPN and SVGIG (reference sequence). The CDR3, as DNA: TGTGCCTGGGGCGGGACGAGCACAGATACGCAGTGTTTT. Protein product: CAWGGTSTDTQCF.

In the case of this clonotype: Given a much more abundant clone one base away, this may be a read error. The genes are TRBV3-1 and TRBJ1-3, with unresolved D. CDR1 and CDR2 from the germline V gene are LGHDT and YNNKEL (reference sequence). The CDR3 sequence is 16 residues long. The CDR3, as DNA: TGTGCCAGCAGCCAACCTCAAGTCTACTCTGGAAACACCACATATTTT. Protein sequence: CASSQPQVYSGNTTYF.

This clonotype was picked up many times. This chain connects TRBV27 to TRBJ1-5; 7 positions agree with TRBD1. J lost 0 bases, V lost 5 bases, and 4 bases had no gene match. Germline V gene data show CDR1 as MNHEY and CDR2 as SMNVEV (reference sequence). The CDR3 is 15 residues long. CDR3 in amino acids: CASSTQGNSNQPQHF. The CDR3 DNA sequence: TGTGCCAGCAGTACACAGGGGAATAGCAATCAGCCCCAGCATTTT.

The chain links TRBV11-3 to TRBJ2-7; D gene unclear. Germline values: CDR1 SGHNT, CDR2 YENEEA. V was clipped by 5 bases and J by 5 bases, with 25 bases between them. CDR3 size: 17 residues. The CDR3 coding sequence is TGTGCCAGCAGCCCACCCGACACAATTTTTCCCGTTGACGAGCAGTACTTC. This encodes CASSPPDTIFPVDEQYF.